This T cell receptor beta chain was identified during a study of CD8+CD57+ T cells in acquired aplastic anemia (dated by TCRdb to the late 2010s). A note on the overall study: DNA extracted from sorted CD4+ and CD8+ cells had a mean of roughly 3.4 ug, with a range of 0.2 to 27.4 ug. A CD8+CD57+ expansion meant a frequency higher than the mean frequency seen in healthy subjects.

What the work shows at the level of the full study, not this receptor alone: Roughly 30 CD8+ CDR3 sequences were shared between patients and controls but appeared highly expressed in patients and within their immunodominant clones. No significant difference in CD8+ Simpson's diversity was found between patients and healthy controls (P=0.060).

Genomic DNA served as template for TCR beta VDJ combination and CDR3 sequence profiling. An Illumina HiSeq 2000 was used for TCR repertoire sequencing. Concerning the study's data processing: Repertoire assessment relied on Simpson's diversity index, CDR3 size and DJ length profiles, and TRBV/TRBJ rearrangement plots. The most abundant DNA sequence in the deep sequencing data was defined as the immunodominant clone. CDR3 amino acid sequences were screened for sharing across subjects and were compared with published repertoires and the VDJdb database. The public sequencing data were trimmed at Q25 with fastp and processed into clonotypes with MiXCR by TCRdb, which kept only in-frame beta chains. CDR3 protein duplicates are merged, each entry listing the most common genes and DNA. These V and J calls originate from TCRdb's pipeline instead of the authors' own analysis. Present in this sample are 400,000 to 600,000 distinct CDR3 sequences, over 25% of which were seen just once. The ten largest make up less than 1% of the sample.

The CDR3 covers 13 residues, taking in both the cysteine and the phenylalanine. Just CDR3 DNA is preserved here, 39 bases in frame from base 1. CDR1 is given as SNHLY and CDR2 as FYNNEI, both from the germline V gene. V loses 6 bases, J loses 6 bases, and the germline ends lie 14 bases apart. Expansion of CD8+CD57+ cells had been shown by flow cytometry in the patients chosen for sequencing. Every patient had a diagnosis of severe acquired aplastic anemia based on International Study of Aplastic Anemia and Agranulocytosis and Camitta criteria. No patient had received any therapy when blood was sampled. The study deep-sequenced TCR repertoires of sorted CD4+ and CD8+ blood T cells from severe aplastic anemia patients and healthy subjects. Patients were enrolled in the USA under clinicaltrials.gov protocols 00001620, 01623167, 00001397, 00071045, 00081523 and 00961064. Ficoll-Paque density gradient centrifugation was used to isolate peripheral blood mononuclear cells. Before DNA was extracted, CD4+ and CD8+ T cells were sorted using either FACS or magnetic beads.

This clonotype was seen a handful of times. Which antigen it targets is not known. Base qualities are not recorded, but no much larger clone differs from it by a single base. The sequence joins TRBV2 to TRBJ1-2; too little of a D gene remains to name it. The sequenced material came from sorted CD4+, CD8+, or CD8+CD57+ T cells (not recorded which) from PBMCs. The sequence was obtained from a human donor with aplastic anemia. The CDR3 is CASRTFDGDGYTF. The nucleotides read TGTGCCAGCAGGACTTTCGACGGGGATGGCTACACCTTC.